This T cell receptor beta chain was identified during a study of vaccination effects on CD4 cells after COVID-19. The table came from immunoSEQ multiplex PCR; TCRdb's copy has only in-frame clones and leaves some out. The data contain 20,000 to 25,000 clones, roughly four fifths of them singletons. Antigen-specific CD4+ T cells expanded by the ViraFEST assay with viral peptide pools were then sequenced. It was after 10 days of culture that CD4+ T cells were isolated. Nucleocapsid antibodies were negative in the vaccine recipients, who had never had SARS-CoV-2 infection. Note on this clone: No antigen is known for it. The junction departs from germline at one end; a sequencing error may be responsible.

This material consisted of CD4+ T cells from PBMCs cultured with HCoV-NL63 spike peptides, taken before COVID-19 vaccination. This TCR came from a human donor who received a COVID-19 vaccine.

The CDR3 bases are TGTGCTAGCAGCTCCGGACGCTCAACTAATGAAAAACTGTTTTTT. This gives the protein CASSSGRSTNEKLFF. V is TRBV7-7 and J is TRBJ1-4; D is unclear. The CDR3 runs to 15 residues. CDR1 is SSHAT, CDR2 FNYEAQ, per germline (reference sequence).